The following is a T cell receptor beta chain sequence with its context. This clonotype has just a few counts. The target of this receptor is not known. Per-nucleotide qualities are absent, and no much larger clonotype sits a single base away. The data derive from a study of vaccination and CD4 T cells after COVID-19 (dated 2022 in TCRdb). Concerning the study at large: Convalescent patients had a positive SARS-CoV-2 result on nasal swab PCR, and of these patients, several had mild disease and one had severe disease. In around 9 COVID-19 convalescent patients and a handful of infection-naive healthy vaccine recipients, researchers compared the spike-specific CD4+ TCR repertoire from before mRNA vaccination with the repertoire from after. Post-COVID blood samples were collected from convalescent patients a median of about 92 days after diagnosis, with a range of about 35 to 180 days. Control cultures used a CEFX viral epitope pool as positive control, an HIV-1 Nef peptide pool as negative control, or no peptide. The time from the second vaccine dose to post-vaccine blood sampling had a median of roughly 70 days and ranged from about 12 to 241 days. Each participant got two doses of either the Pfizer-BioNTech BNT162b2 vaccine (n=8) or the Moderna mRNA-1273 vaccine (n=2). Six males and four females were included in the convalescent cohort, with two Hispanic individuals, seven Caucasians, two Asians and one multiracial person represented. Culture stimuli were overlapping spike peptide pools from SARS-CoV-2 and from the common cold coronaviruses HCoV-NL63, HCoV-OC43 and HCoV-229E. Summary of the overall study and its limitations: Of the vaccine-specific clones in convalescent patients, 304 of 307, or nearly all, reacted only to SARS-CoV-2 spike and did not cross-react with common cold coronaviruses. Although the median number of SARS-CoV-2-reactive clonotypes went up from some 23 after infection to around 39 after vaccination, the increase was not significant. Among the post-vaccine SARS-CoV-2-reactive clones in convalescent patients, a median 86.3% showed up only after vaccination, which suggests vaccine-specific priming. The study included relatively few convalescent patients and did not analyze early timepoints after natural infection.

The sample's treatment or condition label, decoded: approximately nine-day PBMC culture with coronavirus spike peptide pools or control peptides (ViraFEST assay). The ViraFEST assay, used in the study, expanded antigen-specific T cells with peptide pools and then identified the expanded clonotypes through TCR sequencing. Positive SARS-CoV-2 PCR tests in the convalescent patients dated from March to December 2020, before Alpha, Beta and Delta variants emerged in the United States. About 2 million PBMCs per well were cultured in IMDM with roughly 5% human AB serum and roughly 9.3 IU/ml IL-2, plus 10 ug/ml peptide pools. On days 3 and 7, half of the culture medium was replaced with fresh IL-2-containing medium. After 10 days of culture, CD4+ T cells were isolated by negative selection with the EasySep CD4+ T cell isolation kit. PBMCs were separated from whole blood using Ficoll-Paque Plus gradient centrifugation and then either used fresh or cryopreserved at -140C. Each culture condition was generally run in triplicate wells.

The library was obtained by PCR. DNA from cultured CD4+ T cells was subjected to TCR sequencing with the Oncomine TCR Beta short-read assay at the Johns Hopkins FTIC core. Genomic DNA was extracted from the cultured CD4+ T cells with the QIAamp micro DNA kit. Oncomine TCR Beta libraries from cultured CD4+ T cells were pooled using unique dual indexes and sequenced on an Illumina iSeq 100. As for the authors' bioinformatics: Non-productive sequences were removed, and CDR3s not starting with C, not ending with F or W, or shorter than 7 amino acids were discarded. The MANAFEST web application identified antigen-specific clonotypes by comparing peptide-stimulated wells against reference wells and other culture wells. For a clone to be called positive, the clone needed an FDR below 0.05, an odds ratio above 5, and a productive frequency above 0.1% in at least two of three replicate wells. Clonotypes that were significantly expanded in both SARS-CoV-2 spike wells and at least one common cold coronavirus spike condition were defined as cross-reactive. Levenshtein distances (stringdist) and unrooted phylogenetic trees (ape) in R version 3.6.1 were used to assess CDR3 homology. TCRdb reanalyzed the raw reads on its own, using fastp at Q25 for trimming and MiXCR for clone calling, and kept in-frame beta chains. CDR3 protein sequences are deduplicated, and each keeps its most common genes and DNA. These V and J calls rely on TCRdb rather than the paper's analysis. The sample records around 12,000 distinct CDR3 sequences, about 60% of which are singletons. The top ten clones comprise 12% of the sample.

The CDR3 goes from the cysteine to the phenylalanine over 15 residues. The entry retains the CDR3 DNA only, 45 bases that are in frame from base 1. CDR1 and CDR2, looked up from the germline V gene (reference sequence), are LNHNV and YYDKDF. Trimming costs V 3 bases and J 7 bases, and their ends lie 13 bases apart. Recombination linked TRBV15 to TRBJ1-6; the D gene is perhaps TRBD1, from 6 matching bases. The TCR was taken from a human donor who had recovered from COVID-19. The sequenced material came from CD4+ T cells from blood, cultured in vitro. The sequenced DNA is TGTGCCACCAGCAGTGAACAGGGTGGCAATTCACCCCTCCACTTT. Translation gives CATSSEQGGNSPLHF.